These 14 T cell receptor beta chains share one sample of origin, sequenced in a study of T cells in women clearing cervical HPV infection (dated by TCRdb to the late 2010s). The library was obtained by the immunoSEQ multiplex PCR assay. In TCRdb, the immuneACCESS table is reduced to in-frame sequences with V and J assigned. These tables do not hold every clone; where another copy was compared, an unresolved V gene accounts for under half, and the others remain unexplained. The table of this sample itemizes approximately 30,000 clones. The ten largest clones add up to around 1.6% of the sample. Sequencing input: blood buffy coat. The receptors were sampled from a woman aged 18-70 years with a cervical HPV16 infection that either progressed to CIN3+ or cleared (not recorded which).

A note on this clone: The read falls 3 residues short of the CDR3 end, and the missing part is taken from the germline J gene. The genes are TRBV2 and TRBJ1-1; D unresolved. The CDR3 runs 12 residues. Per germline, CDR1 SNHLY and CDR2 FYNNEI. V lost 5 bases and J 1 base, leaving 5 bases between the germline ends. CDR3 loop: CASSQENTEAFF. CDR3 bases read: TGTGCCAGCAGTCAGGAGAACACTGAA.

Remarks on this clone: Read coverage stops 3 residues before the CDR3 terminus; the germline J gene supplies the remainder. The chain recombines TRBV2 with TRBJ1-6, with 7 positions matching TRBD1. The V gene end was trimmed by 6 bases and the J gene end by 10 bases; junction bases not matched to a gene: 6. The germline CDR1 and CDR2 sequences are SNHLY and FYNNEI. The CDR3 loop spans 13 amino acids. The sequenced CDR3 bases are TGTGCCAGCAGAACCTACAGGGGCTCACCC. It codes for CASRTYRGSP. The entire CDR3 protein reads CASRTYRGSPLHF.

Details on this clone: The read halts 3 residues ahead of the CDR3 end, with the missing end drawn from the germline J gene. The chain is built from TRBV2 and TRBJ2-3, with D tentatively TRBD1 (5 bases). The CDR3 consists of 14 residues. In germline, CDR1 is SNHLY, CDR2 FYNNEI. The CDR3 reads CASSHRQNQETQYF. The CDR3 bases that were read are TGTGCCAGCAGTCACCGACAGAACCAAGAGACG.

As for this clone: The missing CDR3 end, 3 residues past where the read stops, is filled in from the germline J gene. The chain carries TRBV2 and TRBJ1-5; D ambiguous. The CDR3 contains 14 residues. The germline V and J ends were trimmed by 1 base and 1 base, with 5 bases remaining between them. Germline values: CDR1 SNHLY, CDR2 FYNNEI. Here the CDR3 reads CASSEGPSNQPQHF. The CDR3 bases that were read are TGTGCCAGCAGTGAAGGGCCAAGCAATCAGCCC.

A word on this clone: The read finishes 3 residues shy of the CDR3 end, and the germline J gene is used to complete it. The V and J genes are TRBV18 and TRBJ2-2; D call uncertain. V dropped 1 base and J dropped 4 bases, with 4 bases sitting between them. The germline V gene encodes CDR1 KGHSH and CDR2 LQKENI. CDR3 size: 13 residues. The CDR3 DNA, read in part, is TGTGCCAGCTCACCACGGCCCACCGGGGAG. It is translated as CASSPRPTGE. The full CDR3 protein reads CASSPRPTGELFF.

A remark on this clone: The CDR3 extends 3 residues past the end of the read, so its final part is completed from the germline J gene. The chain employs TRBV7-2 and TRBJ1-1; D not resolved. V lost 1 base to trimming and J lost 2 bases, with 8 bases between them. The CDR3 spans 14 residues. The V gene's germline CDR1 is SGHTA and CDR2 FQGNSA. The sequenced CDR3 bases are TGTGCCAGCAGCTTAGGAACAGAAAACACTGAA. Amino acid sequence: CASSLGTENTE. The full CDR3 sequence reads CASSLGTENTEAFF.

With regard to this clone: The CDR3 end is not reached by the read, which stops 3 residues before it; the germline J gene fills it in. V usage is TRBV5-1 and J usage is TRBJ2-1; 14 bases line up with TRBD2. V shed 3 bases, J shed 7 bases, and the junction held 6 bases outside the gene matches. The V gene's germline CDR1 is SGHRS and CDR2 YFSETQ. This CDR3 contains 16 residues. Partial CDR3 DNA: TGCGCCAGCAGCTCCGGGACTAGCGGGAGAGGGAATGAG. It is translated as CASSSGTSGRGNE. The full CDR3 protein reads CASSSGTSGRGNEQFF.

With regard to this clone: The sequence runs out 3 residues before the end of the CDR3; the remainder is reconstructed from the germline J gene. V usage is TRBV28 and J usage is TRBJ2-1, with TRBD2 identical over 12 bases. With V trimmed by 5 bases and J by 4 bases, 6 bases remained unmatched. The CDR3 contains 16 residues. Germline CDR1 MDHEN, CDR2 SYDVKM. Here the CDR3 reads CASSLPGLAGYNEQFF. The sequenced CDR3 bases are TGTGCCAGCAGTCTACCGGGACTAGCGGGTTACAATGAG.

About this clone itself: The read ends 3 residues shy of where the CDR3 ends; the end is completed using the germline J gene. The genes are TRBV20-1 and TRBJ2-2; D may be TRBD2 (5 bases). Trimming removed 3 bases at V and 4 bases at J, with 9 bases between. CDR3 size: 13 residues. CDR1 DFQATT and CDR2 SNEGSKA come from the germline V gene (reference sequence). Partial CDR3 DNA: TGCAGTGCTAGTAAGAGGGTCACCGGGGAG. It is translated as CSASKRVTGE. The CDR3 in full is CSASKRVTGELFF.

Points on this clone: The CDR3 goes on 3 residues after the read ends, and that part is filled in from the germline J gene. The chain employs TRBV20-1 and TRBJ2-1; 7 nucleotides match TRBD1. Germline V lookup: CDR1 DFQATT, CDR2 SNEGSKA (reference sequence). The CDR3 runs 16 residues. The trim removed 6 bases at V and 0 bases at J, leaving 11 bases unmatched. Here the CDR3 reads CSAPPKGGSSYNEQFF. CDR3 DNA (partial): TGCAGTGCCCCACCGAAAGGGGGCTCCTCCTACAATGAG.

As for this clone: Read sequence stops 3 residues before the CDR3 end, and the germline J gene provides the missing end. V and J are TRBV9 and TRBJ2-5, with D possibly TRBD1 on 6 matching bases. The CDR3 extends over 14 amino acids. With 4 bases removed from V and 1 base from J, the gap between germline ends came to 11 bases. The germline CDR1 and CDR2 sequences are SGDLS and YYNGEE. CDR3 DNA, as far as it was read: TGTGCCAGCAGCCCACAGGGATCCCAAGAGACC. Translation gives CASSPQGSQET. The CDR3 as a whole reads CASSPQGSQETQYF.

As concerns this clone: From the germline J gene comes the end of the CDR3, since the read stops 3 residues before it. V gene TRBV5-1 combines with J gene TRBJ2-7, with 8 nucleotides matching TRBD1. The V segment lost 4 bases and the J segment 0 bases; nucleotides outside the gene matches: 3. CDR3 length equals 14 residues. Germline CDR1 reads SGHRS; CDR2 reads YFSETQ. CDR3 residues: CASSPTGGSYEQYF. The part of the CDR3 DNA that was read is TGCGCCAGCAGCCCAACAGGGGGCTCCTACGAG.

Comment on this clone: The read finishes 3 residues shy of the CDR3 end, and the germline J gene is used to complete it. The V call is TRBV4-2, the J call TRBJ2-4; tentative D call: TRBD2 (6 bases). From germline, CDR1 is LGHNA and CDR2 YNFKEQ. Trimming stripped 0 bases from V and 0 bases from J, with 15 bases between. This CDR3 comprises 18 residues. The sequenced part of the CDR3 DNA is TGTGCCAGCAGCCAAGATAAAGGCCTAGCGCTAGCCAAAAACATT. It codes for CASSQDKGLALAKNI. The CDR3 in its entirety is CASSQDKGLALAKNIQYF.

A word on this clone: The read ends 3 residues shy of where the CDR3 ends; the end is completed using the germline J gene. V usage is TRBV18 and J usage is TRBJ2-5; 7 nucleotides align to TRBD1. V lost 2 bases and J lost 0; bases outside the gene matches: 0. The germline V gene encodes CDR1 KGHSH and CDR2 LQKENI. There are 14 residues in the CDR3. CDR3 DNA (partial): TGTGCCAGCTCACCAGGGACAGACCAAGAGACC. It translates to CASSPGTDQET. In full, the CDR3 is CASSPGTDQETQYF.